A single sample gave rise to the 26 T cell receptor beta chains below, sequenced in a study of T-cell memory formation after mild COVID-19. TCRdb itself ran the 5' RACE reads through MiXCR, one entry per CDR3 protein. The data show about 430,000 distinct CDR3 sequences, about 24% seen once. Sequencing was performed on PBMCs or a T cell subset sorted from them (not recorded which). Every receptor here comes from an adult woman who had mild COVID-19 (a few samples of this study predate the infection). Cell type and time point are not known.

This clonotype was counted between two and nine times. J is TRBJ2-2 and V is TRBV5-4; 11 bases line up with TRBD2. J gave up 4 bases and V 4 bases, and 6 bases lay outside the gene matches. This CDR3 region has 16 residues. Germline CDR1 and CDR2: SGHNT and YYREEE (reference sequence). The CDR3 coding sequence is TGTGCCAGCAGCGTGGGACTAGCGGCCGGCACCGGGGAGCTGTTTTTT. Protein: CASSVGLAAGTGELFF.

This rearrangement joins TRBV10-3 to TRBJ1-1, with D unresolved. The CDR3 length is 14 residues. In germline, CDR1 is ENHRY, CDR2 SYGVKD. Trimming pared 3 bases from V and 2 bases from J, leaving 10 bases between. The CDR3 region is CAISERQLNTEAFF. The CDR3 DNA is TGTGCCATCAGTGAAAGGCAACTCAACACTGAAGCTTTCTTT.

The chain is built from TRBV7-9 and TRBJ2-5, with D perhaps TRBD1 (6 bases). Deletions cut 5 bases from V and 5 bases from J, with 12 bases between. CDR3 length equals 13 residues. Germline-derived CDR1 and CDR2 are SEHNR and FQNEAQ (reference sequence). The CDR3 loop is CASSVDRMETQYF. The DNA for the CDR3 is TGTGCCAGCAGCGTTGACAGGATGGAGACCCAGTACTTC.

The chain combines TRBV19 with TRBJ2-1; 10 bases fit TRBD1. The germline V gene has CDR1 LNHDA and CDR2 SQIVND (reference sequence). V gave up 0 bases and J gave up 8 bases; unmatched junction bases: 7. The CDR3 loop spans 16 amino acids. The CDR3 DNA is TGTGCCAGTAGTATAGAGGGACAGGGGATCGACGATGAGCAGTTCTTC. This translates into CASSIEGQGIDDEQFF.

The V and J genes are TRBV24-1 and TRBJ2-2, with 8 bases fitting TRBD2. The CDR3 runs 15 residues. V lost 2 bases and J lost 3; bases outside the gene matches: 1. Germline V gives CDR1 KGHDR, CDR2 SFDVKD. CDR3 sequence reads: CATSDSSGHTGELFF. As DNA, the CDR3 is TGTGCCACCAGTGATTCTAGCGGGCACACCGGGGAGCTGTTTTTT.

The rearrangement uses TRBV6-2 or TRBV6-3 and TRBJ1-5; D is unresolved. The CDR3 extends over 17 amino acids. Germline CDR1 reads MNHEY; CDR2 reads SVGEGT. V lost 2 bases and J lost 2, with 16 bases in between. The CDR3 loop is CASSYPRLLTRNQPQHF. DNA for the CDR3: TGTGCCAGCAGTTACCCGCGATTGTTGACCCGCAATCAGCCCCAGCATTTT.

V and J are TRBV4-1 and TRBJ2-7; D is unresolved. Germline CDR1 reads MGHRA; CDR2 reads YSYEKL. Trimming removed 1 base at V and 6 bases at J, with 16 bases between. The CDR3 extends over 15 amino acids. CDR3 region: CASSQGPVSVIEQYF. In DNA form, the CDR3 reads TGCGCCAGCAGCCAAGGTCCGGTTTCGGTGATCGAGCAGTACTTC.

The genes are TRBV30 and TRBJ2-2; D is uncertain. V lost 2 bases to trimming and J lost 1 base, with 11 bases between them. The CDR3 extends over 15 amino acids. CDR1 is GTSNPN, CDR2 SVGIG, per germline (reference sequence). The CDR3 region is CAWSYPGLNTGELFF. The CDR3 DNA reads TGTGCCTGGAGTTATCCCGGATTGAACACCGGGGAGCTGTTTTTT.

The gene calls are TRBV7-2 and TRBJ1-2, with D perhaps TRBD1 (5 bases). In germline, CDR1 is SGHTA, CDR2 FQGNSA. V lost 3 bases, J lost 4 bases, and 9 bases lay in between. The CDR3 length is 13 residues. DNA of the CDR3: TGTGCCAGCAGCTTCACGGGGCCCTATGGCTACACCTTC. Amino acids: CASSFTGPYGYTF. The full variable domain, in which reference TRBV7-2 and TRBJ1-2 provide the parts outside the CDR3, is GAGVSQSPSNKVTEKGKDVELRCDPISGHTALYWYRQSLGQGLEFLIYFQGNSAPDKSGLPSDRFSAERTGGSVSTLTIQRTQQEDSAVYLCASSFTGPYGYTFGSGTRLTVV.

This clonotype was found a few times. The chain has TRBV7-6 and TRBJ2-7; 7 bases agree with TRBD2. The ends lost 3 bases at V and 7 bases at J; junction bases unmatched: 9. The length of the CDR3 is 14 residues. Germline V CDR1 and CDR2: SGHVS, FNYEAQ. The CDR3 region has the DNA TGTGCCAGCAGCTTTGCGGGAGAATATATGGAGCAGTACTTC. Translated: CASSFAGEYMEQYF.

The gene calls are TRBV7-9 and TRBJ2-3; D call uncertain. V gave up 7 bases and J gave up 1 base, with 15 bases separating them. Germline V gives CDR1 SEHNR, CDR2 FQNEAQ (reference sequence). The CDR3 consists of 15 residues. The CDR3 loop reads CASTEDLVGTDTQYF. CDR3 sequence (DNA): TGTGCCAGCACCGAGGACCTTGTAGGCACAGATACGCAGTATTTT.

This clonotype has a handful of counts. The V gene is TRBV5-1, the J gene TRBJ1-1; D is uncertain. V lost 3 bases to trimming and J lost 1 base, with 13 bases between them. This CDR3 region has 15 residues. Germline loops: CDR1 SGHRS, CDR2 YFSETQ. The DNA of the CDR3 is TGCGCCAGCAGCTACCGGGAGGCAGGGAACACTGAAGCTTTCTTT. Residues: CASSYREAGNTEAFF. Drawing the rest from reference TRBV5-1 and TRBJ1-1, the complete variable domain is KAGVTQTPRYLIKTRGQQVTLSCSPISGHRSVSWYQQTPGQGLQFLFEYFSETQRNKGNFPGRFSGRQFSNSRSEMNVSTLELGDSALYLCASSYREAGNTEAFFGQGTRLTVV.

For the CDR3, the DNA is TGTGCCACCAGTGCCCCGGGACAGGGAAAGACCCAGTACTTC. Its protein is CATSAPGQGKTQYF. This sequence joins TRBV24-1 and TRBJ2-5; 9 bases match TRBD1. Germline lookup yields CDR1 KGHDR and CDR2 SFDVKD. The length of the CDR3 is 14 residues. V lost 5 bases, J lost 6 bases, and 6 bases stayed unmatched.

The chain combines TRBV7-9 with TRBJ2-1; D is ambiguous. CDR1 is SEHNR and CDR2 is FQNEAQ in the germline V gene (reference sequence). Trimming removed 4 bases from V and 5 bases from J, with 6 bases in between. This CDR3 comprises 12 residues. Written as DNA, the CDR3 is TGTGCCAGCAGCTCGCGAGACAATGAGCAGTTCTTC. This codes for CASSSRDNEQFF.

The chain links TRBV6-6 to TRBJ1-2, with a possible D match to TRBD1 (6 bases). The CDR3 is 15 residues long. Germline V lookup: CDR1 MNHNY, CDR2 SVGAGI (reference sequence). Trimming left V 2 bases short and J 6 bases short, with 16 bases between. The CDR3 here is CASSYPGGLQDGYTF. CDR3 bases: TGTGCCAGCAGTTACCCGGGGGGGCTTCAGGATGGCTACACCTTC.

J is TRBJ2-5 and V is TRBV12-3 or TRBV12-4, with D possibly matching TRBD2 (6 bases). V was cut by 5 bases and J by 4 bases, with 14 bases left in between. The CDR3 loop spans 14 amino acids. CDR3 sequence reads: CASSDSGTLETQYF. The CDR3 DNA reads as TGTGCCAGCAGTGATTCCGGGACTTTAGAGACCCAGTACTTC.

This rearrangement joins TRBV7-2 to TRBJ2-6; D is possibly TRBD2 (6 bases). The V gene lost 1 base and the J gene lost 2 bases, with 9 bases spanning the gap. Looked up from germline, CDR1 is SGHTA and CDR2 is FQGNSA. The CDR3 runs to 16 residues. The CDR3 region has the DNA TGTGCCAGCAGCTTAGGTTGGGGGGCTGGGGCCAACGTCCTGACTTTC. Translation gives CASSLGWGAGANVLTF. The complete variable domain, with remaining parts taken from reference TRBV7-2 and TRBJ2-6, reads GAGVSQSPSNKVTEKGKDVELRCDPISGHTALYWYRQSLGQGLEFLIYFQGNSAPDKSGLPSDRFSAERTGGSVSTLTIQRTQQEDSAVYLCASSLGWGAGANVLTFGAGSRLTVL.

The chain employs TRBV6-4 and TRBJ2-2, with D unclear. The CDR3 spans 12 residues. Germline CDR1 is MRHNA and CDR2 is SNTAGT. V shed 2 bases and J shed 6 bases, with 4 bases lying between them. CDR3 protein: CASSDLSGELFF. The CDR3 region has the DNA TGTGCCAGCAGTGACCTCTCCGGGGAGCTGTTTTTT.

Here the CDR3 reads CAISQVGTDSYEQYF. The CDR3 nucleotides are TGTGCCATCAGTCAGGTCGGGACAGACTCCTACGAGCAGTACTTC. The chain couples TRBV10-3 to TRBJ2-7; 7 positions agree with TRBD1. The germline gives CDR1 ENHRY, CDR2 SYGVKD. J gave up 0 bases and V 5 bases, and 7 bases lay outside the gene matches. The length of the CDR3 is 15 residues.

This clonotype was seen a handful of times. The chain is built from TRBV5-1 and TRBJ2-2; D not certain. Trimming pared 2 bases from V and 4 bases from J, leaving 6 bases between. The CDR3 sequence is 13 residues long. Germline V gene data show CDR1 as SGHRS and CDR2 as YFSETQ. CDR3 protein: CASSLQITGELFF. CDR3 nucleotide sequence: TGCGCCAGCAGCTTACAGATCACCGGGGAGCTGTTTTTT.

The rearrangement joins TRBV6-5 to TRBJ1-1, with a possible D match to TRBD1 (5 bases). This CDR3 comprises 12 residues. Trimming removed 7 bases from V and 5 bases from J, with 11 bases in between. Germline loops: CDR1 MNHEY, CDR2 SVGAGI. CDR3 DNA: TGTGCCAGCAACGGGGGGAGGACTGAAGCTTTCTTT. As protein: CASNGGRTEAFF.

This clonotype has more than one count but fewer than ten. The J gene is TRBJ2-3, the V gene TRBV19; tentative D call: TRBD2 (7 bases). The CDR3 contains 16 residues. V was cut by 0 bases and J by 6 bases, with 16 bases left in between. Germline V lookup: CDR1 LNHDA, CDR2 SQIVND (reference sequence). This chain's CDR3 is CASSIDHAGASDTQYF. For the CDR3, the DNA is TGTGCCAGTAGTATAGATCACGCGGGGGCTTCGGATACGCAGTATTTT.

This clonotype was picked up a small number of times. This rearrangement joins TRBV20-1 to TRBJ1-6, with 7 nucleotides matching TRBD1. In germline, CDR1 is DFQATT, CDR2 SNEGSKA (reference sequence). V was pared by 6 bases and J by 4 bases, with 9 bases of the junction left unmatched. CDR3 length: 15 residues. The CDR3 DNA reads as TGCAGTGCCATCCCCGCGGGACAGTATAATTCACCCCTCCACTTT. Residues: CSAIPAGQYNSPLHF.

The chain combines TRBV12-3 or TRBV12-4 with TRBJ1-5; 9 bases fit TRBD1. The CDR3 spans 15 residues. The ends lost 5 bases at V and 3 bases at J; junction bases unmatched: 5. CDR3: CASSRTGVDNQPQHF. CDR3 nucleotides: TGTGCCAGCAGTCGGACAGGGGTGGACAATCAGCCCCAGCATTTT.

The chain links TRBV29-1 to TRBJ2-5; TRBD2 is a possible D gene (7 bases). V was pared by 0 bases and J by 13 bases, with 15 bases between. Germline loops: CDR1 SQVTM, CDR2 ANQGSEA. This CDR3 is built from 12 residues. For the CDR3, the DNA is TGCAGCGTTGAAGATATGTGGGGGGGGCGGTACTTC. It translates to CSVEDMWGGRYF.

The chain is built from TRBV12-3 or TRBV12-4 and TRBJ1-2; 10 nucleotides agree with TRBD1. The CDR3 covers 15 residues. The V gene end was trimmed by 5 bases and the J gene end by 5 bases; junction bases not matched to a gene: 8. CDR3 sequence reads: CASSRPGQGIYGYTF. In DNA, the CDR3 is TGTGCCAGCAGTCGGCCGGGACAGGGGATTTATGGCTACACCTTC.